The T cell receptor beta chain under discussion was sequenced for a study of blood T cell repertoires in COVID-19. Sequencing used immunoSEQ multiplex PCR; TCRdb keeps in-frame clones, though not all of them. Of 140,000 to 150,000 clones in the sample, approximately 87% are singletons; the top ten hold 1.2%. There are 14 residues in the CDR3. The V end lost 2 bases, the J end lost 4 bases, and 9 bases lay between the germline ends. The germline gives CDR1 MNHNS, CDR2 SASEGT. The specimen was PBMCs or T cells enriched from blood (not recorded which). This TCR was sampled from a woman under 40 with acute COVID-19. The rearrangement uses TRBV6-1 and TRBJ1-3, with D uncertain. For the CDR3, the DNA is TGTGCCAGCAGTGAAACTTGGGCAGGAAACACCATATATTTT. As protein: CASSETWAGNTIYF.